The 20 T cell receptor beta chains in this list originate from one sample, sequenced in a study of blood T cell repertoires in COVID-19. Using immunoSEQ multiplex PCR, the repertoire was profiled, and TCRdb retains in-frame clones only, with some absent. Among about 270,000 clones listed, less than 95% were seen once. Sequencing was done on a sample of PBMCs or T cells enriched from blood (not recorded which). All receptors come from a man aged 35 to 55 who had been exposed to COVID-19.

This chain uses TRBV5-4 with TRBJ2-7, with 15 bases fitting TRBD2. Germline CDR1 SGHNT, CDR2 YYREEE (reference sequence). The CDR3 is 16 residues long. J was trimmed by 6 bases and V by 3 bases; bases with no gene match: 7. The CDR3 DNA reads as TGTGCCAGCAGCTCCGGGACTAGCGGGAGGCGGTCCGAGCAGTACTTC. Its translation: CASSSGTSGRRSEQYF.

The rearrangement joins TRBV27 to TRBJ2-3, with a tentative D call TRBD2 (5 bases). Germline V lookup: CDR1 MNHEY, CDR2 SMNVEV (reference sequence). This CDR3 contains 16 residues. The germline V and J ends were trimmed by 3 bases and 7 bases, with 20 bases remaining between them. The CDR3 nucleotides read TGTGCCAGCAGTTTCCAACCGCTAGCCCGCTTAAATACGCAGTATTTT. It codes for CASSFQPLARLNTQYF.

This rearrangement joins TRBV9 to TRBJ1-4, with D perhaps matching TRBD1 (6 bases). CDR1 is SGDLS, CDR2 YYNGEE, per germline. Trimming removed 3 bases from V and 8 bases from J, with 17 bases in between. This CDR3 comprises 15 residues. CDR3 residues: CASSARGQGYEKLFF. CDR3 nucleotide sequence: TGTGCCAGCAGCGCAAGAGGTCAGGGGTACGAAAAACTGTTTTTT.

This clone was detected only a few times. The CDR3 DNA reads TGTGCCAGCAGCCTTCCACACTCGGGGCTAGCGGGAAGGGCCGGGGAGCTGTTTTTT. Translation gives CASSLPHSGLAGRAGELFF. V usage is TRBV4-2 and J usage is TRBJ2-2; TRBD2 matches 9 bases. The CDR3 extends over 19 amino acids. From germline, CDR1 is LGHNA and CDR2 YNFKEQ. Germline trimming cut 4 bases from V and 6 bases from J; bases unmatched to any gene: 18.

DNA for the CDR3: TGTGCCAGCAGTGCTCAGGTGAACACTGAAGCTTTCTTT. Its translation is CASSAQVNTEAFF. The genes are TRBV12-3 or TRBV12-4 and TRBJ1-1; D unresolved. The CDR3 has 13 residues. Trimming left V 5 bases short and J 0 bases short, with 7 bases between.

The rearrangement joins TRBV11-2 to TRBJ2-7, with D maybe TRBD1 (5 bases). The CDR3 spans 14 residues. Germline CDR1 SGHAT, CDR2 FQNNGV. Trimming took 3 bases from V and 5 from J, leaving 14 bases between them. Here the CDR3 reads CASSFSAGRDEQYF. The CDR3 bases are TGTGCCAGCAGCTTTTCGGCAGGCAGGGACGAGCAGTACTTC.

V usage is TRBV5-4 and J usage is TRBJ1-1; TRBD1 might be the D (5 bases). This CDR3 is 16 amino acids long. CDR1 is SGHNT and CDR2 is YYREEE in the germline V gene (reference sequence). V lost 4 bases, J lost 1 base, and 17 bases lay in between. For the CDR3, the DNA is TGTGCCAGCAGCCCGCCCTCTAGGGGCCCGAACACTGAAGCTTTCTTT. Its protein is CASSPPSRGPNTEAFF.

This clone has just one count. V gene TRBV24-1 combines with J gene TRBJ1-2, with TRBD1 matching over 7 bases. J gave up 6 bases and V 0 bases, and 3 bases lay outside the gene matches. Germline values: CDR1 KGHDR, CDR2 SFDVKD. The CDR3 sequence is 14 residues long. As DNA, the CDR3 is TGTGCCACCAGTGATTTGCCAGGGGGACATGGCTACACCTTC. This codes for CATSDLPGGHGYTF.

The V call is TRBV6-2 or TRBV6-3, the J call TRBJ2-3, with unresolved D. The germline gives CDR1 MNHEY, CDR2 SVGEGT. Trimming shortened V by 0 bases and J by 3 bases, and 10 bases separated the two germline ends. The CDR3 is made up of 15 amino acids. The CDR3 DNA follows: TGTGCCAGCAGTTACTCGATGAGGCTGACAGATACGCAGTATTTT. It yields the protein CASSYSMRLTDTQYF.

The V gene is TRBV5-1, the J gene TRBJ1-2; D gene ambiguous. The CDR3 has 15 residues. The germline CDR1 and CDR2 sequences are SGHRS and YFSETQ. V shed 0 bases and J shed 6 bases, with 15 bases lying between them. CDR3 sequence reads: CASSLEQVPGHGYTF. CDR3 coding DNA: TGCGCCAGCAGCTTGGAGCAGGTCCCTGGCCATGGCTACACCTTC.

This sequence joins TRBV5-5 and TRBJ1-5; maybe TRBD1 (6 bases). CDR1 and CDR2 from the germline V gene are SGHKS and YYEKEE (reference sequence). The CDR3 runs to 15 residues. The V end lost 2 bases, the J end lost 6 bases, and 15 bases lay between the germline ends. CDR3 protein: CASSFGGGLLQPQHF. The CDR3 DNA sequence: TGTGCCAGCAGCTTTGGGGGGGGCTTGCTTCAGCCCCAGCATTTT.

The rearrangement joins TRBV5-6 to TRBJ1-6; the D is unclear. The CDR3 length is 18 residues. Trimming shortened V by 4 bases and J by 0 bases, and 17 bases separated the two germline ends. From germline, CDR1 is SGHDT and CDR2 YYEEEE. CDR3 bases: TGTGCCAGCAGCCCCCGACTGCAGCCGGGCTCCTATAATTCACCCCTCCACTTT. Its translation is CASSPRLQPGSYNSPLHF.

This clone was picked up one time. The chain links TRBV9 to TRBJ1-2; tentative D call: TRBD1 (6 bases). The CDR3 sequence is 17 residues long. V was trimmed by 5 bases and J by 8 bases, leaving 28 bases between them. Germline CDR1 reads SGDLS; CDR2 reads YYNGEE. CDR3 bases: TGTGCCAGCAGAGGATCCGGCATCAGGGGTCGCTTGGGGGGCTACACCTTC. Translating it yields CASRGSGIRGRLGGYTF.

The chain joins TRBV2 to TRBJ2-7; TRBD1 matches at 10 bases. There are 15 residues in the CDR3. CDR1 is SNHLY, CDR2 FYNNEI, per germline. The V and J ends lost 6 bases and 6 bases, in that order; junction bases with no gene match: 11. The CDR3 sequence is CASRDWGQGKVEQYF. As DNA, the CDR3 is TGTGCCAGCAGGGATTGGGGACAGGGGAAGGTCGAGCAGTACTTC. Supplemented by reference TRBV2 and TRBJ2-7, the full variable domain reads EPEVTQTPSHQVTQMGQEVILRCVPISNHLYFYWYRQILGQKVEFLVSFYNNEISEKSEIFDDQFSVERPDGSNFTLKIRSTKLEDSAMYFCASRDWGQGKVEQYFGPGTRLTVT.

The chain couples TRBV6-5 to TRBJ1-5; D is uncertain. V lost 4 bases, J lost 6 bases, and 10 bases lay in between. Per germline, CDR1 MNHEY and CDR2 SVGAGI. There are 13 residues in the CDR3. CDR3: CASSSREGQPQHF. In DNA form, the CDR3 reads TGTGCCAGCAGTTCCCGTGAGGGTCAGCCCCAGCATTTT.

V gene TRBV2 combines with J gene TRBJ1-1; TRBD1 might be the D (5 bases). The germline V gene has CDR1 SNHLY and CDR2 FYNNEI. V lost 3 bases to trimming and J lost 4 bases, with 9 bases between them. CDR3 length: 13 residues. The CDR3 reads CASSDQGGTEAFF. The DNA for the CDR3 is TGTGCCAGCAGTGACCAGGGCGGCACTGAAGCTTTCTTT.

This clone was counted once. CDR3 region: CASSPREIYSPLHF. In nucleotides, the CDR3 is TGTGCCAGCAGTCCCCGGGAAATATATTCACCCCTCCACTTT. The chain recombines TRBV6-5 with TRBJ1-6, with unresolved D. Deletions cut 5 bases from V and 8 bases from J, with 13 bases between. CDR3 length equals 14 residues. Germline loops: CDR1 MNHEY, CDR2 SVGAGI.

The V call is TRBV6-2 or TRBV6-3, the J call TRBJ2-2; the match to TRBD2 covers 7 bases. The length of the CDR3 is 17 residues. With V trimmed by 5 bases and J by 2 bases, 11 bases remained unmatched. CDR1 and CDR2 from the germline V gene are MNHEY and SVGEGT. CDR3 protein: CASSTRPPSGNTGELFF. The CDR3 bases are TGTGCCAGCAGTACCCGCCCCCCTAGCGGAAACACCGGGGAGCTGTTTTTT.

This rearrangement joins TRBV7-9 to TRBJ1-2, with TRBD1 matching over 10 bases. J was trimmed by 6 bases and V by 5 bases; bases with no gene match: 9. CDR1 is SEHNR and CDR2 is FQNEAQ in the germline V gene (reference sequence). The CDR3 is made up of 15 amino acids. This CDR3 is CASSGDRGLRNGYTF. In DNA, the CDR3 is TGTGCCAGCAGCGGGGACAGGGGTCTGCGAAATGGCTACACCTTC.

The chain carries TRBV19 and TRBJ1-4; 10 positions match TRBD1. Germline loops: CDR1 LNHDA, CDR2 SQIVND (reference sequence). CDR3 length equals 13 residues. J gave up 5 bases and V 8 bases, and 2 bases lay outside the gene matches. The CDR3: CASGTGENEKLFF. The CDR3 DNA reads TGTGCCAGTGGGACAGGGGAAAATGAAAAACTGTTTTTT.